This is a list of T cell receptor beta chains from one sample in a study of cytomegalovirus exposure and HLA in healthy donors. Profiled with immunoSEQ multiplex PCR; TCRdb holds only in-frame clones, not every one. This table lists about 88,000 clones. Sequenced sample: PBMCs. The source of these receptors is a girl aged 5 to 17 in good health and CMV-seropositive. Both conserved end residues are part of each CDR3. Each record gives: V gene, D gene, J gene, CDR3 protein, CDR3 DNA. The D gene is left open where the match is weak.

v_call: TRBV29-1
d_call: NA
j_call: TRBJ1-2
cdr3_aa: CSVEERTSGGYTF
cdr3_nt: TGCAGCGTTGAAGAACGGACCTCGGGAGGCTACACCTTC

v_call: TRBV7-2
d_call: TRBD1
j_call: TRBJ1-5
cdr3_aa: CASRRTGGDQPQHF
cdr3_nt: TGTGCCAGCAGGAGAACAGGGGGCGATCAGCCCCAGCATTTT

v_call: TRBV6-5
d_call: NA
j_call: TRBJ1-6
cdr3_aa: CASREDRYNSPLHF
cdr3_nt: TGTGCCAGCAGGGAGGACCGCTATAATTCACCCCTCCACTTT

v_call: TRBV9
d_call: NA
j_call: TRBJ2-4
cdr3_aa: CASSPRLGGENIQYF
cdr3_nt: TGTGCCAGCAGCCCTAGACTCGGGGGTGAAAACATTCAGTACTTC

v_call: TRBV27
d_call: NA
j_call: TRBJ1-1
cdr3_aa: CASSLISGQNTEAFF
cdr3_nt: TGTGCCAGCAGTTTAATCTCCGGACAGAACACTGAAGCTTTCTTT

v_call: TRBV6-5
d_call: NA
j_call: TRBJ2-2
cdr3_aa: CASSYRHRTGELFF
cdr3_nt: TGTGCCAGCAGTTATCGACACCGAACCGGGGAGCTGTTTTTT

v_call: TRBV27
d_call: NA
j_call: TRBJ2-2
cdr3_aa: CASSRVIGTGELFF
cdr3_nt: TGTGCCAGCAGTCGGGTCATTGGGACCGGGGAGCTGTTTTTT

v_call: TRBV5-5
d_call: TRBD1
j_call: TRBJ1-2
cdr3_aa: CASSLDGQGLVYGYTF
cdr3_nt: TGTGCCAGCAGCTTGGATGGACAGGGGCTTGTCTATGGCTACACCTTC

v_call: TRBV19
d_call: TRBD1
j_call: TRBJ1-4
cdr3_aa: CASSAAPRGQGDEKLFF
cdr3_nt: TGTGCCAGTAGTGCTGCTCCCCGGGGACAGGGGGATGAAAAACTGTTTTTT

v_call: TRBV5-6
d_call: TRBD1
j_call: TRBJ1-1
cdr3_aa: CASSLGQGSLTFF
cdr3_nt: TGTGCCAGCAGCTTGGGACAGGGGTCACTGACTTTCTTT

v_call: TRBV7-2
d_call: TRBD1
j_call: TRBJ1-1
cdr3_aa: CASSFRTRGLTEAFF
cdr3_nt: TGTGCCAGCAGCTTCAGAACCAGGGGGTTGACTGAAGCTTTCTTT

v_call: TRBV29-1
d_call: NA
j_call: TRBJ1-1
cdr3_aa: CSVAGSGTEAFF
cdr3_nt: TGCAGCGTTGCCGGTTCGGGGACTGAAGCTTTCTTT

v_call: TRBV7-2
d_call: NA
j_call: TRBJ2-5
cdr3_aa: CASSLRGRQETQYF
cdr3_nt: TGTGCCAGCAGCTTACGGGGGAGGCAAGAGACCCAGTACTTC

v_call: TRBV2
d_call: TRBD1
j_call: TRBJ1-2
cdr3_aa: CAGGPGQAYYGYTF
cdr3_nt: TGTGCCGGAGGGCCTGGACAGGCATACTATGGCTACACCTTC

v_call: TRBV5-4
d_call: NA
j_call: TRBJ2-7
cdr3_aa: CASRASLGVEQYF
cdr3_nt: TGTGCCAGCAGAGCCTCCCTAGGGGTCGAGCAGTACTTC

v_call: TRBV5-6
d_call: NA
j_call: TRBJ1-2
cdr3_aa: CASSLSGPGTF
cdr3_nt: TGTGCCAGCAGCTTGTCCGGTCCAGGCACCTTC

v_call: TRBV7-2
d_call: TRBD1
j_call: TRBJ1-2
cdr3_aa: CASSLGQSNGYTF
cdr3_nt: TGTGCCAGCAGCTTGGGACAGTCGAATGGCTACACCTTC

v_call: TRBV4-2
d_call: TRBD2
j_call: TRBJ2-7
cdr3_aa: CASSREGEQYF
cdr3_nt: TGTGCCAGCAGCCGGGAGGGCGAGCAGTACTTC

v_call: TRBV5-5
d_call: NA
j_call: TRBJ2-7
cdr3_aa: CASSLGAGKDEQYF
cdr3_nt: TGTGCCAGCAGCTTAGGGGCAGGGAAGGACGAGCAGTACTTC

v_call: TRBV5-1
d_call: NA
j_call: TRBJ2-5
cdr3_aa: CASSSTPSQETQYF
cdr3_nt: TGCGCCAGCAGCTCCACGCCCAGCCAAGAGACCCAGTACTTC

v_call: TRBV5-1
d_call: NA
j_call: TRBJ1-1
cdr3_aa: CASREGYDTIQNTEAFF
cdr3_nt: TGCGCCAGCAGGGAGGGGTATGACACCATCCAGAACACTGAAGCTTTCTTT

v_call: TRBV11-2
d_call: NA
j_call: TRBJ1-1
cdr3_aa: CASSFRGGTEAFF
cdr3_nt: TGTGCCAGCAGCTTTCGGGGAGGCACTGAAGCTTTCTTT

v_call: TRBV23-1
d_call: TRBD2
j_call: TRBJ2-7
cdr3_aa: CASSQRGVYEQYF
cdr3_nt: TGCGCCAGCAGTCAACGGGGGGTCTACGAGCAGTACTTC

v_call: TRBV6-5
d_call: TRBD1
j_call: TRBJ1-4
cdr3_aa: CASRFRGMGNEKLFF
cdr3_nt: TGTGCCAGCAGATTCAGGGGGATGGGGAATGAAAAACTGTTTTTT

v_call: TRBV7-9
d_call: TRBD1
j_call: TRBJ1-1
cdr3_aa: CASSLFGGQGSEAFF
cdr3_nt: TGTGCCAGCAGCTTATTCGGGGGACAGGGCTCTGAAGCTTTCTTT

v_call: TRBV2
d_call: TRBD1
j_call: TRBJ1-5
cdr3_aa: CASRQGQGVRGNQPQHF
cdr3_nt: TGTGCCAGCAGACAGGGACAGGGGGTGAGAGGCAATCAGCCCCAGCATTTT

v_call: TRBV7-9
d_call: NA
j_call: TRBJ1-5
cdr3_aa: CASSLGGSSPPQHF
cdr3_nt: TGTGCCAGCAGCTTAGGAGGCAGTTCCCCGCCCCAGCATTTT

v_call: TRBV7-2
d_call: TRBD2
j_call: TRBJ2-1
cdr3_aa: CASSDPGLAIDEQFF
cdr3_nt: TGTGCCAGCAGCGATCCGGGACTAGCAATCGATGAGCAGTTCTTC

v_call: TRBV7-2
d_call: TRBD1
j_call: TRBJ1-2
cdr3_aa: CASSSGQLHGYTF
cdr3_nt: TGTGCCAGCAGCTCGGGACAGTTGCATGGCTACACCTTC

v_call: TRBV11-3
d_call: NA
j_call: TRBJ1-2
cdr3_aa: CASSWERSGYTF
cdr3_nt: TGTGCCAGCAGTTGGGAGAGAAGTGGCTACACCTTC

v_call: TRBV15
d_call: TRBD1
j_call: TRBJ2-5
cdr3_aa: CATSRIQGAPQETQYF
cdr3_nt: TGTGCCACCAGCCGAATACAGGGGGCACCTCAAGAGACCCAGTACTTC

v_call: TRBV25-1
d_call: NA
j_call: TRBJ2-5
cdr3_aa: CASSAGGQGETQYF
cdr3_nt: TGTGCCAGCAGTGCGGGGGGACAAGGAGAGACCCAGTACTTC

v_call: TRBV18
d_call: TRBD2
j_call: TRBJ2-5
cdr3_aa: CASSGTSVETQYF
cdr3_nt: TGTGCCAGCTCCGGGACTAGCGTGGAGACCCAGTACTTC

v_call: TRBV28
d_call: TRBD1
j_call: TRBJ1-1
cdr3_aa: CASSRYRDRGWGTEAFF
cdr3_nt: TGTGCCAGCAGCCGATACCGGGACAGGGGATGGGGCACTGAAGCTTTCTTT

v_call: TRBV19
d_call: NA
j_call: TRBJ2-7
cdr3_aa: CASSIDLGGVAYEQYF
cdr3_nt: TGTGCCAGTAGTATAGATCTAGGAGGAGTCGCCTACGAGCAGTACTTC

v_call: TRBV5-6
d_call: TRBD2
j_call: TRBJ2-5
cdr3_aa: CASSPGTRVKETQYF
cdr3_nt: TGTGCCAGCAGCCCCGGGACTAGGGTCAAAGAGACCCAGTACTTC

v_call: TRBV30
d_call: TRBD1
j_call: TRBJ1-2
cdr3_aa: CAWTRDRGAHGYTF
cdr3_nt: TGTGCCTGGACTAGGGACAGGGGTGCCCATGGCTACACCTTC

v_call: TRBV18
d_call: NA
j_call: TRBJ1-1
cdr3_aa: CASAPRQEWGGTEAFF
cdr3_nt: TGTGCCAGCGCACCCCGACAGGAATGGGGGGGCACTGAAGCTTTCTTT

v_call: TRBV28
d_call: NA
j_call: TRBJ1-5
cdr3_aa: CASSGGAGELHF
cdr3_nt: TGTGCCAGCAGCGGGGGGGCAGGGGAATTACATTTT

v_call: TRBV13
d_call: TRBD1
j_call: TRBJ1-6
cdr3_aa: CASSADRGYNSPLHF
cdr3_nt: TGTGCCAGCAGCGCGGACAGGGGTTATAATTCACCCCTCCACTTT

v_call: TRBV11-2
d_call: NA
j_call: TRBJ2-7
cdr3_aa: CASSFPRGTEGYEQYF
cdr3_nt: TGTGCCAGCAGCTTTCCCAGGGGCACCGAGGGGTACGAGCAGTACTTC

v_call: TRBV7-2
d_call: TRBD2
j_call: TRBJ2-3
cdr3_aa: CASSLTGGTQYF
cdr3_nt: TGTGCCAGCAGCTTGACGGGGGGTACGCAGTATTTT

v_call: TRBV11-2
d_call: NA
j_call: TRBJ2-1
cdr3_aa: CASKEGGAVNNEQFF
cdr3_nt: TGTGCCAGCAAGGAGGGGGGGGCGGTGAACAATGAGCAGTTCTTC